Included here is one T cell receptor (beta chain) sequence, with context. What it recognizes is unknown. The data originate from a study of a mutant IDH1 vaccine in newly diagnosed glioma. About the research overall: Sex among treated patients split about 60% male, roughly 40% female; mean age was roughly 40 years. Study outcomes and limitations: Variations in leading peripheral T cell clonotypes appeared to have no connection with pseudoprogression. Evidence of vaccine-induced immune responses was documented in about 93% of patients.

The germline CDR1 and CDR2 sequences are MNHEY and SMNVEV (reference sequence). Trimming removed 6 bases at V and 4 bases at J, with 18 bases between. This CDR3 contains 15 residues. Only in-frame clones appear in the TCRdb table, and some are missing; sequencing was by immunoSEQ multiplex PCR. This repertoire shows 30,000 or so clones, more than 65% found once; its top ten account for around 28%. Time point of the sample: week 47, end of study. In every dose of vaccine, 300 ug of mutant IDH1 20-mer peptide was given alongside topical imiquimod. V gene TRBV27 combines with J gene TRBJ2-5, with D hard to call. The TCR was taken from a man aged 25-45 years with glioma. Sequenced here: PBMCs, sampled from a glioma patient whose treatment included an IDH1 peptide vaccine. In DNA form, the CDR3 reads TGTGCCAGCAGCCCCACCCTGCGTAGCTCAGAGACCCAGTACTTC. Protein product: CASSPTLRSSETQYF.